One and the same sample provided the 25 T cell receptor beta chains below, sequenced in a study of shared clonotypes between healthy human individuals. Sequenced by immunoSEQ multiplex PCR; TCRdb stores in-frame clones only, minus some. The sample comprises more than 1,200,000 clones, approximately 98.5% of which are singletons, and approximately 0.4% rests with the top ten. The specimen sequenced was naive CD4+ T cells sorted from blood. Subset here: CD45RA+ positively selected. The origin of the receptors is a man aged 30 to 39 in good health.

The CDR3 sequence is CASSSKNTTSGKYNEQFF. The CDR3 DNA reads TGTGCCAGCAGCTCGAAGAACACGACTAGCGGGAAGTACAATGAGCAGTTCTTC. The chain combines TRBV11-3 with TRBJ2-1; 11 bases align to TRBD2. In germline, CDR1 is SGHNT, CDR2 YENEEA. V shed 4 bases, J shed 4 bases, and the junction held 12 bases outside the gene matches. CDR3 length: 18 residues. Looking up the rest from reference TRBV11-3 and TRBJ2-1 gives the full variable domain: EAGVVQSPRYKIIEKKQPVAFWCNPISGHNTLYWYLQNLGQGPELLIRYENEEAVDDSQLPKDRFSAERLKGVDSTLKIQPAELGDSAVYLCASSSKNTTSGKYNEQFFGPGTRLTVL.

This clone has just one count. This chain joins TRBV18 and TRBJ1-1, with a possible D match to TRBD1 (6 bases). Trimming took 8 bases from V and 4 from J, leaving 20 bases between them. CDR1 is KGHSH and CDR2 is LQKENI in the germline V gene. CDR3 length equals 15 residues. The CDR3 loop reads CASTLGAPRSTEAFF. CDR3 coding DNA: TGTGCCAGCACACTGGGGGCCCCCAGGAGCACTGAAGCTTTCTTT.

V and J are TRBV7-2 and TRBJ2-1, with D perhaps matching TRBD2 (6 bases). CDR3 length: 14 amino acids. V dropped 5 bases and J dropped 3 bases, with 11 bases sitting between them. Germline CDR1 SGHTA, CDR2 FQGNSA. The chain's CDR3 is CASSRSGFYNEQFF. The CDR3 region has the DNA TGTGCCAGCAGCAGAAGCGGGTTCTACAATGAGCAGTTCTTC.

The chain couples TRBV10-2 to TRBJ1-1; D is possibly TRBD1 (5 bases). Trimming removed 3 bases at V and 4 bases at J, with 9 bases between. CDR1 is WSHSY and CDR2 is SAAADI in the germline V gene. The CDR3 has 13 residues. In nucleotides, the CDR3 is TGCGCCAGCAGTGACAGGGTTATCACTGAAGCTTTCTTT. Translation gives CASSDRVITEAFF.

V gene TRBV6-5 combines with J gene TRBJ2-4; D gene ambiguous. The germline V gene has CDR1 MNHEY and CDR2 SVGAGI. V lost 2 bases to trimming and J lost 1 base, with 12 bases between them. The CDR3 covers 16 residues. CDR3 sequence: CASSYRTVGAKNIQYF. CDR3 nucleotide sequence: TGTGCCAGCAGTTACAGAACCGTCGGGGCCAAAAACATTCAGTACTTC.

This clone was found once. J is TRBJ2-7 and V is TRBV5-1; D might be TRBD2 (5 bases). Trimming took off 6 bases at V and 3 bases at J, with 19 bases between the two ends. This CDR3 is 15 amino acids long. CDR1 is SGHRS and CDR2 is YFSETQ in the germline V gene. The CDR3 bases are TGCGCCAGCACCCTTGAGGGCAGGTCAAACTACGAGCAGTACTTC. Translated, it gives CASTLEGRSNYEQYF.

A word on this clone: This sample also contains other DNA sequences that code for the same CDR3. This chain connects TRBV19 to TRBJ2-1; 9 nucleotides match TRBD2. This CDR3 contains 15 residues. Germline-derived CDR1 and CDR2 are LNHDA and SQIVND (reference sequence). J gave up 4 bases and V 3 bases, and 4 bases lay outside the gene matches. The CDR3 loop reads CASSIGLAGYNEQFF. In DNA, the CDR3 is TGTGCCAGTAGTATCGGGCTAGCGGGGTACAATGAGCAGTTCTTC.

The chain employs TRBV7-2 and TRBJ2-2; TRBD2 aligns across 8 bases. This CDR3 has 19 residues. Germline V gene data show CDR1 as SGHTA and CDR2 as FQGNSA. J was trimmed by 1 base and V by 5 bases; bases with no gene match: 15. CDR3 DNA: TGTGCCAGCAGCCACGGGGGTAGCGGGAAGGTCGGGAACACCGGGGAGCTGTTTTTT. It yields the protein CASSHGGSGKVGNTGELFF.

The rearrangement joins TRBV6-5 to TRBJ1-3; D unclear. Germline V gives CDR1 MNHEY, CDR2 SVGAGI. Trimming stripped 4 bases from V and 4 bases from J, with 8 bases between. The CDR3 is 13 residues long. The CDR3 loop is CASSLGRGNTIYF. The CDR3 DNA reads TGTGCCAGCAGTTTGGGTCGCGGAAACACCATATATTTT.

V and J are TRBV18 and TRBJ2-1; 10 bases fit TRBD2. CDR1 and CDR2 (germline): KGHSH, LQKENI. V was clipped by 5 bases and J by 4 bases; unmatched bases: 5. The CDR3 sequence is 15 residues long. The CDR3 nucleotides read TGTGCCAGCTCAACAGGACTAGCGGTATACAATGAGCAGTTCTTC. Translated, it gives CASSTGLAVYNEQFF.

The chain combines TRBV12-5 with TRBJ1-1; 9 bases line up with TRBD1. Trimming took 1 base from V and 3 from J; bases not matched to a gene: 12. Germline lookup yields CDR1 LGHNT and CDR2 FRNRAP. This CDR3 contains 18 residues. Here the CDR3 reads CASGLARGGQGFDTEAFF. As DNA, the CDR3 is TGTGCTAGTGGTTTGGCCCGGGGGGGACAGGGATTCGACACTGAAGCTTTCTTT.

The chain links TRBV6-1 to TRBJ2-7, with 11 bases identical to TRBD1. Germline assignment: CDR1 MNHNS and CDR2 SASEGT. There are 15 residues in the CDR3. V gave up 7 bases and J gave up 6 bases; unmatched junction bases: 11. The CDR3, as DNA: TGTGCCAGCACGTCCCGGGACAGGGGGAAGGGCGAGCAGTACTTC. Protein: CASTSRDRGKGEQYF.

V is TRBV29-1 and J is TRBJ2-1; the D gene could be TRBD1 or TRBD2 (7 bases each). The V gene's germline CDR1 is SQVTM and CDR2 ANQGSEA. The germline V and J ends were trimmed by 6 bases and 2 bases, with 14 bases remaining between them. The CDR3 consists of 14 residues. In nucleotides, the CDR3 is TGCAGCGTCCGGGGAGGGGGCGCCTACAATGAGCAGTTCTTC. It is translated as CSVRGGGAYNEQFF.

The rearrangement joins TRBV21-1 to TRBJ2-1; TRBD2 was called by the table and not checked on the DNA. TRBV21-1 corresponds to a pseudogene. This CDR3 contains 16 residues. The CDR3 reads CASSDLAGARHNEQFF. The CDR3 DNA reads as TGTGCCAGCAGCGATTTAGCGGGAGCGCGCCACAATGAGCAGTTCTTC.

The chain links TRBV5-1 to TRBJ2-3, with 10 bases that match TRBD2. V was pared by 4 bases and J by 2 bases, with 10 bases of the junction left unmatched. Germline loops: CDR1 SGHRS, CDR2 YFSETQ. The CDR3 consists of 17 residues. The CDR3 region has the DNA TGCGCCAGCAGCCGCTATCCTAGCGGGAGTAACACAGATACGCAGTATTTT. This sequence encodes CASSRYPSGSNTDTQYF.

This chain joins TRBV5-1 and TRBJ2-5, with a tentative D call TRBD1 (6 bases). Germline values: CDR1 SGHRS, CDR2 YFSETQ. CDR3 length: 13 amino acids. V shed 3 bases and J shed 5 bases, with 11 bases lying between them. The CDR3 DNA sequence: TGCGCCAGCAGCTCGACAGGATGGGAGACCCAGTACTTC. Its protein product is CASSSTGWETQYF.

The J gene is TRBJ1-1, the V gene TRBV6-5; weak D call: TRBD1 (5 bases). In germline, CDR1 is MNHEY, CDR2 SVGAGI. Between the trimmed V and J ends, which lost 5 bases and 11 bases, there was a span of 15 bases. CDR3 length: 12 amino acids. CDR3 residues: CASSGRQSRAFF. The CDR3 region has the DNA TGTGCCAGCAGTGGACGACAGTCCCGTGCTTTCTTT.

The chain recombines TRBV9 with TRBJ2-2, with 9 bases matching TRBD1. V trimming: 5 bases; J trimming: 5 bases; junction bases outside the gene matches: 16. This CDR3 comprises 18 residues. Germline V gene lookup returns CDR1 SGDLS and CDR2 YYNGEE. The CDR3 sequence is CASSPRSLGQGSTGELFF. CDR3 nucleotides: TGTGCCAGCAGTCCCAGATCGTTGGGACAGGGTTCGACCGGGGAGCTGTTTTTT.

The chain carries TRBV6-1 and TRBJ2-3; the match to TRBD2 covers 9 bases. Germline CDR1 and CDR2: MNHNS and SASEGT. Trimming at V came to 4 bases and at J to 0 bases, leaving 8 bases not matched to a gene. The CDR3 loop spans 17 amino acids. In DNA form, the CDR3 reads TGTGCCAGCAGTGCTCTAGCGGGACCCATTAGCACAGATACGCAGTATTTT. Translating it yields CASSALAGPISTDTQYF.

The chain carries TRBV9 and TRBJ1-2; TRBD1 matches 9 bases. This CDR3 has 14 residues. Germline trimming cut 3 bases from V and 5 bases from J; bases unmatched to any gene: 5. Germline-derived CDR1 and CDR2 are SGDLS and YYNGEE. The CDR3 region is CASSAGQGEYGYTF. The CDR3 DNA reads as TGTGCCAGCAGCGCGGGACAGGGAGAGTATGGCTACACCTTC.

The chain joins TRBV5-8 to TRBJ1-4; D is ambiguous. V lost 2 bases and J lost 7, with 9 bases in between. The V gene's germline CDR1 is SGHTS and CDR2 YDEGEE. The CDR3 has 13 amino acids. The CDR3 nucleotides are TGTGCCAGCAGCTTAATAAGGGCTGAAAAACTGTTTTTT. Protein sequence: CASSLIRAEKLFF.

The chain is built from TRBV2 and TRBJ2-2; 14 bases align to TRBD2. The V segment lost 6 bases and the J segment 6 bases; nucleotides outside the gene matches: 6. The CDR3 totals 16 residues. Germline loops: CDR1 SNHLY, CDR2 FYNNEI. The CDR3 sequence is CASRKGLAGASGELFF. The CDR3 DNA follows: TGTGCCAGCAGAAAGGGACTAGCGGGAGCTTCCGGGGAGCTGTTTTTT.

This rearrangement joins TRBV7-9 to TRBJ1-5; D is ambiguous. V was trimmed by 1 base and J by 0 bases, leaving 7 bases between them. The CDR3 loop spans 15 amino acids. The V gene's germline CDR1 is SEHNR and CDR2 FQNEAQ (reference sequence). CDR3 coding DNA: TGTGCCAGCAGCTTAGGTCAACATAGCAATCAGCCCCAGCATTTT. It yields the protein CASSLGQHSNQPQHF.

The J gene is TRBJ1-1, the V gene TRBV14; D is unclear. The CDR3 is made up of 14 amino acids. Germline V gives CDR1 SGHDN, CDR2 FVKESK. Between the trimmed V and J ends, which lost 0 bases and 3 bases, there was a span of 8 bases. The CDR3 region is CASSQDPGHTEAFF. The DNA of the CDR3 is TGTGCCAGCAGCCAAGATCCCGGGCACACTGAAGCTTTCTTT.

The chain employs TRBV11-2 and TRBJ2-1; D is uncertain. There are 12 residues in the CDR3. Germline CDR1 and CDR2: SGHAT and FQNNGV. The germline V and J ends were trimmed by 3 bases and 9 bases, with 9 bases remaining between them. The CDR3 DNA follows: TGTGCCAGCAGCTTTGTGCGTACTGAGCAGTTCTTC. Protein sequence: CASSFVRTEQFF.